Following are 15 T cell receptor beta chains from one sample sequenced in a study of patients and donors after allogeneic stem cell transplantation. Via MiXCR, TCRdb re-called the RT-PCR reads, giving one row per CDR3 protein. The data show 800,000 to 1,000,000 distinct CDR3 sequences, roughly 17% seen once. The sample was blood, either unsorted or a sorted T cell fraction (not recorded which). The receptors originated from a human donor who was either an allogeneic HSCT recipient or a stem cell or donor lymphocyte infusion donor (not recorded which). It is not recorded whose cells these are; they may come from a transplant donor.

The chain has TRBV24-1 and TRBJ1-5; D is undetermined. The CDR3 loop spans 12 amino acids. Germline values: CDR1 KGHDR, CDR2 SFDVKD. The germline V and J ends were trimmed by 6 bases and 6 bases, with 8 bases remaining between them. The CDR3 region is CATSQEAQPQHF. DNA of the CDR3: TGTGCCACCAGTCAGGAAGCTCAGCCCCAGCATTTT.

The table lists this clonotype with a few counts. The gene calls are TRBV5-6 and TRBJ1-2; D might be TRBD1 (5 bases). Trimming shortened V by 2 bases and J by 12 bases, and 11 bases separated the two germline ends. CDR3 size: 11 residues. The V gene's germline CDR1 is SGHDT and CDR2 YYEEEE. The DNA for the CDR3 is TGTGCCAGCAGCTTTGGACACGATGACACCTTC. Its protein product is CASSFGHDDTF.

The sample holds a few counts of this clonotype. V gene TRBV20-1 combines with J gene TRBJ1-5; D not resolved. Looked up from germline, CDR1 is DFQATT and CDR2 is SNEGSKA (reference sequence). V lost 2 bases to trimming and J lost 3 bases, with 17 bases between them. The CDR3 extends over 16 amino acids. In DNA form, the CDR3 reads TGCAGTGCTAGATCGTTCCTTCGGACCGCCAATCAGCCCCAGCATTTT. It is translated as CSARSFLRTANQPQHF.

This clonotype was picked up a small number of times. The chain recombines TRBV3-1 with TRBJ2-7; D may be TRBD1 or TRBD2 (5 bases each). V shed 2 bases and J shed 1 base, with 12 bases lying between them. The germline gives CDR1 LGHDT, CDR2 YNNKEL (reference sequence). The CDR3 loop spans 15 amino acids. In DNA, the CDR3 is TGTGCCAGCAGCCAACCAGGGAGTCTTTCCTACGAGCAGTACTTC. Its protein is CASSQPGSLSYEQYF.

Written as DNA, the CDR3 is TGTGCCAGCAGACGGTCCCAGGGTTACGAGCAGTACTTC. Protein sequence: CASRRSQGYEQYF. This sequence joins TRBV6-2 or TRBV6-3 and TRBJ2-7; D is possibly TRBD1 (5 bases). The CDR3 length is 13 residues. The ends were cut back, 6 bases at V and 4 bases at J, with 13 bases in the middle. Germline lookup yields CDR1 MNHEY and CDR2 SVGEGT.

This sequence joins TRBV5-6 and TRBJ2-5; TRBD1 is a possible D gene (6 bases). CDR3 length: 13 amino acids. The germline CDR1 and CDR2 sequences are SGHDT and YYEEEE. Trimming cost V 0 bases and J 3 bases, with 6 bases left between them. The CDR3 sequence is CASSLDREETQYF. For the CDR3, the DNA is TGTGCCAGCAGCTTGGACAGGGAAGAGACCCAGTACTTC.

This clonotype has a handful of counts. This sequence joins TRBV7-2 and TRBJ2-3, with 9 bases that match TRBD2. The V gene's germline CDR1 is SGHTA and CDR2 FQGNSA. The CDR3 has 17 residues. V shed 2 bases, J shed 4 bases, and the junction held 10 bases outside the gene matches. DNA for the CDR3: TGTGCCAGCAGCTTACGCATCGCGGGGGGGCAGGCAGATACGCAGTATTTT. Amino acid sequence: CASSLRIAGGQADTQYF. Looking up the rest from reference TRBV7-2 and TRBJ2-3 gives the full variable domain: GAGVSQSPSNKVTEKGKDVELRCDPISGHTALYWYRQSLGQGLEFLIYFQGNSAPDKSGLPSDRFSAERTGGSVSTLTIQRTQQEDSAVYLCASSLRIAGGQADTQYFGPGTRLTVL.

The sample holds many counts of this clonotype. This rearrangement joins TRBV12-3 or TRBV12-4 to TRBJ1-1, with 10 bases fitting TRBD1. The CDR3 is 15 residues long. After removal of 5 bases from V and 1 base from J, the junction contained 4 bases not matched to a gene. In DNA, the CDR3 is TGTGCCAGCAGTCCCCGACAGGGGGCGAACACTGAAGCTTTCTTT. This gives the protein CASSPRQGANTEAFF.

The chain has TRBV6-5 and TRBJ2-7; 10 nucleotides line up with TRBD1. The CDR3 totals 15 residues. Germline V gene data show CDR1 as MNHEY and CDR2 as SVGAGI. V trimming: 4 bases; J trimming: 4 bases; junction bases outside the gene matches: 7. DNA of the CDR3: TGTGCCAGCAGTTTAGGGACAGGGGCAAAGTACGAGCAGTACTTC. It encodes CASSLGTGAKYEQYF.

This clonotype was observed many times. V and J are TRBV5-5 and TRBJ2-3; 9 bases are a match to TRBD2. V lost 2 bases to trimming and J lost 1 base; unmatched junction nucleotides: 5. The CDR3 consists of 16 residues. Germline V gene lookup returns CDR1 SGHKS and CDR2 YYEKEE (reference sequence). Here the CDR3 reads CASSLGRGGGTDTQYF. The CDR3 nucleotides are TGTGCCAGCAGCTTAGGACGCGGGGGGGGCACAGATACGCAGTATTTT.

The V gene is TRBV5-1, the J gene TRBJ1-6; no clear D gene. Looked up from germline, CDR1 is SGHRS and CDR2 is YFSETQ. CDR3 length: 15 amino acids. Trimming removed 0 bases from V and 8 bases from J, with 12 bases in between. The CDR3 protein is CASSLDVILDSPLHF. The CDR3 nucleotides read TGCGCCAGCAGCTTGGATGTGATCTTGGATTCACCCCTCCACTTT.

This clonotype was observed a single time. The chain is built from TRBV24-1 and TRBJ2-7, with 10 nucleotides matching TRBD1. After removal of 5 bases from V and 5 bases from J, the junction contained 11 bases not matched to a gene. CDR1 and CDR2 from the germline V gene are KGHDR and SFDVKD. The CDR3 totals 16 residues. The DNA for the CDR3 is TGTGCCACCAGTGCTCCTGGGGGACAGGGGTTCAACGAGCAGTACTTC. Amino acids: CATSAPGGQGFNEQYF.

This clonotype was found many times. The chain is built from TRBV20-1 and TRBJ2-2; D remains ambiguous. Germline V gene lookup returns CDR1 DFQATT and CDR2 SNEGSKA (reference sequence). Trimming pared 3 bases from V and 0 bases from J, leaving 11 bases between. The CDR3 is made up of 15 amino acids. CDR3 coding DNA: TGCAGTGCTAGGGACGGAGTCGCGAACACCGGGGAGCTGTTTTTT. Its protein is CSARDGVANTGELFF.

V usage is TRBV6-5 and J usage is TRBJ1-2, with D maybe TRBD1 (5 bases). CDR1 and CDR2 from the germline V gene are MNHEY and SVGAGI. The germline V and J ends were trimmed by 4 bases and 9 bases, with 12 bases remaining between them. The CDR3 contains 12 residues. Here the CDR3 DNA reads TGTGCCAGCAGTTCGCATATGGGGCGCTACACCTTC. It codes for CASSSHMGRYTF.

In nucleotides, the CDR3 is TGTGCCTGGGGAGGGTCTACACACGACATTCAGTACTTC. Translation gives CAWGGSTHDIQYF. This chain uses TRBV30 with TRBJ2-4, with D possibly TRBD2 on 6 matching bases. V was cut by 5 bases and J by 8 bases, with 16 bases left in between. The CDR3 is made up of 13 amino acids. CDR1 GTSNPN and CDR2 SVGIG come from the germline V gene (reference sequence).